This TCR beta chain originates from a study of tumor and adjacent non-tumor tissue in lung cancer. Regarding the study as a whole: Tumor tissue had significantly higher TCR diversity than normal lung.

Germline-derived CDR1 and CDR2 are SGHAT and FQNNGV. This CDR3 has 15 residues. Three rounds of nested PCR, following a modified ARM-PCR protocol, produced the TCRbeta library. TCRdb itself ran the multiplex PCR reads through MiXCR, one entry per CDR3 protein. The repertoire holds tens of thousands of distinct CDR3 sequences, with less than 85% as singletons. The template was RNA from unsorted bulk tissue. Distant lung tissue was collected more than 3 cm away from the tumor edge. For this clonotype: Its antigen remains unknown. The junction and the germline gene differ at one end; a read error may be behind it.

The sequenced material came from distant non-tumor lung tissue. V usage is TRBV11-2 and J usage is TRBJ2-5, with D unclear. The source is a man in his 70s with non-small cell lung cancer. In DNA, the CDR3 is TGTGCCATCAGCTTAGATCACACAGTAGTAGAGACCCAGCACTTC. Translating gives CAISLDHTVVETQHF.